This TCR beta chain was documented in a study of siplizumab effects on memory and regulatory T cells. CDR1 is MGHDK and CDR2 is SYGVNS in the germline V gene. The CDR3 is made up of 14 amino acids. V gave up 1 base and J gave up 2 bases, with 9 bases separating them. Regarding the study as a whole: There appeared to be greater diversity in naive T cells than in memory cells, and naive T cells seemed major contributors to the alloresponse. Mapping to unstimulated subsets was achieved for only a minor fraction of alloreactive clones.

As to this clone: Its antigen remains unknown.

Assay used: immunoSEQ multiplex PCR; TCRdb lists only in-frame clones, some missing. Among fewer than 120,000 clones listed, around 90% were seen once. The chain is built from TRBV25-1 and TRBJ2-7, with D hard to call. The receptor was derived from a human donor in good health. The sequenced sample consisted of CD4+ T cells sorted from blood. CDR3 residues: CASSELAQPYEQYF. The DNA of the CDR3 is TGTGCCAGCAGTGAATTAGCACAGCCCTACGAGCAGTACTTC.